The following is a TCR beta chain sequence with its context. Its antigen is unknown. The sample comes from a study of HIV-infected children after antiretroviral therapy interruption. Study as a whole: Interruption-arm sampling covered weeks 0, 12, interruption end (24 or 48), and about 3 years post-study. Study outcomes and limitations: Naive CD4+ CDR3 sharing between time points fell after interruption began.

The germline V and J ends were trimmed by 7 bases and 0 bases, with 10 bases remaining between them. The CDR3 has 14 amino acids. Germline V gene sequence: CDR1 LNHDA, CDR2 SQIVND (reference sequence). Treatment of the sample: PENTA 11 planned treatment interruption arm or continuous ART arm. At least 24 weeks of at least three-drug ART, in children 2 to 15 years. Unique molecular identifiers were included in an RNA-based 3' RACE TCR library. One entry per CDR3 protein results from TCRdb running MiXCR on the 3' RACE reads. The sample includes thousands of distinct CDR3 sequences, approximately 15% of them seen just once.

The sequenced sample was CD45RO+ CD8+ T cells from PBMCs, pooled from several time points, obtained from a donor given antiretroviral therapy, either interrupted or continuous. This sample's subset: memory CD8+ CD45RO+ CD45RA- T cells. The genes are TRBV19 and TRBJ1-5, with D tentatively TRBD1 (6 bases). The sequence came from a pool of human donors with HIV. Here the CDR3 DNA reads TGTGCCAGTATGGACAGAGATAGCAATCAGCCCCAGCATTTT. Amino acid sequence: CASMDRDSNQPQHF.